Listed below are T cell receptor beta chains from one sample, sequenced in a study of identical twins. Via MiXCR, TCRdb re-called the 5' RACE reads, giving one row per CDR3 protein. The data hold 250,000 or so distinct CDR3 sequences, with roughly 13% observed a single time. These data also formed part of another study, on yellow fever vaccine responses in identical twins.

The sequenced sample was memory (CD45RO+) T cells sorted from blood. The origin of the receptors is a woman between 18 and 29 years old in good health. CDR3s include the opening cysteine and the closing phenylalanine or tryptophan. The order of the fields is CDR3 protein, J gene, V gene.

cdr3_aa: CASSLLGRGEQYF
j_call: TRBJ2-7
v_call: TRBV5-6

cdr3_aa: CASSLGGTDQETQYF
j_call: TRBJ2-5
v_call: TRBV18

cdr3_aa: CASRYQGMNTEAFF
j_call: TRBJ1-1
v_call: TRBV7-9

cdr3_aa: CASSQDWDRGRYNEQFF
j_call: TRBJ2-1
v_call: TRBV4-3

cdr3_aa: CASSPPRFPYEQYF
j_call: TRBJ2-7
v_call: TRBV11-3

cdr3_aa: CASSLTGGSEKLFF
j_call: TRBJ1-4
v_call: TRBV7-2

cdr3_aa: CACGGEVEKLFF
j_call: TRBJ1-4
v_call: TRBV30

cdr3_aa: CASSGGQGWNSPLHF
j_call: TRBJ1-6
v_call: TRBV9

cdr3_aa: CASSEGTYEGTEAFF
j_call: TRBJ1-1
v_call: TRBV5-1

cdr3_aa: CASSLGTGRGQETQYF
j_call: TRBJ2-5
v_call: TRBV11-1

cdr3_aa: CSARDYWTGGSYEQYF
j_call: TRBJ2-7
v_call: TRBV20-1

cdr3_aa: CASSLPTGSTGELFF
j_call: TRBJ2-2
v_call: TRBV7-2

cdr3_aa: CASSDGIAKNIQYF
j_call: TRBJ2-4
v_call: TRBV28

cdr3_aa: CAWSNIRGTEAFF
j_call: TRBJ1-1
v_call: TRBV30

cdr3_aa: CAWSNPPGGTGELFF
j_call: TRBJ2-2
v_call: TRBV30

cdr3_aa: CASSPTRTGQRQYF
j_call: TRBJ2-7
v_call: TRBV7-2

cdr3_aa: CAWSATPGARNEQFF
j_call: TRBJ2-1
v_call: TRBV30

cdr3_aa: CASSLARLLYNEQFF
j_call: TRBJ2-1
v_call: TRBV7-9

cdr3_aa: CASSTGQGGEKLFF
j_call: TRBJ1-4
v_call: TRBV9

cdr3_aa: CASSLASPGQGAAGELFF
j_call: TRBJ2-2
v_call: TRBV5-1

cdr3_aa: CASGLGRGPYEQYF
j_call: TRBJ2-7
v_call: TRBV28

cdr3_aa: CASSLTGGAQETQYF
j_call: TRBJ2-5
v_call: TRBV11-3

cdr3_aa: CASRRGTEAFF
j_call: TRBJ1-1
v_call: TRBV27

cdr3_aa: CASSYPGELFF
j_call: TRBJ2-2
v_call: TRBV6-2/TRBV6-3

cdr3_aa: CASSQEVRREGEQFF
j_call: TRBJ2-1
v_call: TRBV3-1

cdr3_aa: CASSLVRSTRRQTSDYNEQFF
j_call: TRBJ2-1
v_call: TRBV7-4

cdr3_aa: CASSQEGAAFF
j_call: TRBJ1-1
v_call: TRBV3-1

cdr3_aa: CASSLAHGGGEKSYEQYF
j_call: TRBJ2-7
v_call: TRBV12-3/TRBV12-4

cdr3_aa: CSVEDPFSSGGRGDTQYF
j_call: TRBJ2-3
v_call: TRBV29-1

cdr3_aa: CASSNPGRNYNEQFF
j_call: TRBJ2-1
v_call: TRBV7-9

cdr3_aa: CASCRDYSYEQYF
j_call: TRBJ2-7
v_call: TRBV6-2/TRBV6-3

cdr3_aa: CASSVDPGGTYEQYF
j_call: TRBJ2-7
v_call: TRBV9

cdr3_aa: CASSPRGAWRNEQFF
j_call: TRBJ2-1
v_call: TRBV5-6

cdr3_aa: CASSLDTGNQPQHF
j_call: TRBJ1-5
v_call: TRBV7-9

cdr3_aa: CASSFDDTEAFF
j_call: TRBJ1-1
v_call: TRBV12-3/TRBV12-4

cdr3_aa: CSAEGLAESEQYF
j_call: TRBJ2-7
v_call: TRBV20-1

cdr3_aa: CASSDFGLAGLSTDTQYF
j_call: TRBJ2-3
v_call: TRBV2

cdr3_aa: CSARVGQAAETQYF
j_call: TRBJ2-5
v_call: TRBV20-1

cdr3_aa: CASSLKQGTEAFF
j_call: TRBJ1-1
v_call: TRBV7-8

cdr3_aa: CASSPRDSKWSSYNEQFF
j_call: TRBJ2-1
v_call: TRBV18

cdr3_aa: CASSLGGFENTEAFF
j_call: TRBJ1-1
v_call: TRBV18

cdr3_aa: CSATGQGESSPLHF
j_call: TRBJ1-6
v_call: TRBV20-1

cdr3_aa: CASSSVANNQPQHF
j_call: TRBJ1-5
v_call: TRBV28

cdr3_aa: CASSYFPGEQYF
j_call: TRBJ2-7
v_call: TRBV6-2/TRBV6-3

cdr3_aa: CASILAGGGRSEQFF
j_call: TRBJ2-1
v_call: TRBV6-2/TRBV6-3